This T cell receptor (beta chain) was found in a study of STAT3 mutations in large granular lymphocyte leukemia. Study findings and constraints: Every T-LGLL patient had at least one immunodominant TCRbeta clonotype. After therapy, about 35% of the 18 patients switched clonotypes, all new clones STAT3 wild type.

As for this clone: The antigen is undetermined.

TCRbeta libraries averaged around 41,000 productive templates per sample. The protocol was immunoSEQ multiplex PCR, while the TCRdb copy is restricted to in-frame clones and leaves out a portion. The data show 17,000 or so clones, with about 83% seen just once and 8.6% held by the top ten. The receptor was isolated from a man aged 45 to 65 with T-cell large granular lymphocyte leukemia. Some clones in this sample may be carry-over from other donors' samples. Source material: peripheral blood mononuclear cells.

In DNA, the CDR3 is TGCGCCAGCAGCCTGGGCGTGTGGCAGGGGAGCCAAGAGACCCAGTACTTC. The encoded protein is CASSLGVWQGSQETQYF. V usage is TRBV5-1 and J usage is TRBJ2-5, with D possibly matching TRBD1 (6 bases). V was clipped by 4 bases and J by 1 base, with 20 bases between them. The length of the CDR3 is 17 residues. Germline CDR1 SGHRS, CDR2 YFSETQ.